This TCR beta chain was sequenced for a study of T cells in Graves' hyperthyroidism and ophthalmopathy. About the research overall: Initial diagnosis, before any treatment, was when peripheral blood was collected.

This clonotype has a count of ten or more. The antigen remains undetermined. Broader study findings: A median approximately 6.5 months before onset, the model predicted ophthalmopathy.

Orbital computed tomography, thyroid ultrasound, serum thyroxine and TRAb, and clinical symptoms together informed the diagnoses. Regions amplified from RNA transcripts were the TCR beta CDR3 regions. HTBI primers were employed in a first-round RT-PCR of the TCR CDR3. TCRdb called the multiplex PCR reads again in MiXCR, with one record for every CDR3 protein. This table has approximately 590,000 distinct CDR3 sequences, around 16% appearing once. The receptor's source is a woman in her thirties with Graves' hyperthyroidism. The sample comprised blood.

For the CDR3, the DNA is TGCAGTGCCCCTAGGAGCGGGAGCTCCTACGAGCAGTACTTC. Protein: CSAPRSGSSYEQYF. V and J are TRBV20-1 and TRBJ2-7, with 8 positions matching TRBD2. Losses at the gene ends were 6 bases for V and 0 bases for J; bases not matched to a gene: 7. Per germline, CDR1 DFQATT and CDR2 SNEGSKA (reference sequence). CDR3 length: 14 residues.